This T cell receptor (beta chain) was found in a study of tumor-infiltrating lymphocytes in primary liver carcinoma. The overall study: Tumors, staged T1-T3 N0M0, spanned roughly 4 to 11 cm. Sequencing of the samples generated roughly 3.5 to 7.5 million productive TCRbeta reads, with similar yields across tissue types.

Scientists recovered RNA and DNA together from approximately 20-30 mg of unsorted bulk tissue. The patients lived with chronic HBV infection and had not yet received any treatment. Priming with a constant-region primer yielded TCR beta cDNA from about 480 ng total RNA. Nested multiplex PCR, run for three rounds with slightly modified ARM-PCR, yielded TCR beta libraries. Researchers ran the first two PCR rounds for approximately 9 cycles each with TRBV1-TRBV30 forward primers and a C-beta reverse primer. From the multiplex PCR reads, TCRdb called clonotypes with MiXCR, one entry per CDR3 protein. In the table there are over 100,000 distinct CDR3 sequences, about two thirds of which are singletons. This clonotype came up many times. The antigen is unknown. The CDR3 runs 14 residues. Per germline, CDR1 SGHRS and CDR2 YFSETQ. Trimming pared 4 bases from V and 3 bases from J, leaving 13 bases between. General observations from the study: Tumor-adjacent and tumor-blood pairs displayed less overlap than did pairs of tumor regions.

The receptor's source is a woman aged 55-75 years with primary liver carcinoma and hepatitis B virus infection. The chain has TRBV5-1 and TRBJ2-5; D is perhaps TRBD2 (7 bases). The sequencing sample was made of tumor-adjacent normal liver tissue. Here the CDR3 DNA reads TGCGCCAGCAGCGGGGGGGGACACGAAGAGACCCAGTACTTC. Encoded protein: CASSGGGHEETQYF.